Below, 25 T cell receptor beta chains from the same sample are listed, as sequenced in a study of OX40 agonist ivuxolimab in advanced cancers. The repertoire was sequenced with immunoSEQ multiplex PCR; TCRdb's copy has only in-frame clones and lacks some. The table includes roughly 83,000 clones, less than 95% detected once. The sequences come from CD4+ or CD8+ T cells sorted from blood, collected in a trial of the OX40 agonist ivuxolimab. The receptor set was obtained from an adult with an advanced solid tumor such as melanoma, head and neck, liver or kidney cancer.

The rearrangement joins TRBV19 to TRBJ2-2; D may match TRBD1 or TRBD2 (5 bases each). Between the trimmed V and J ends, which lost 3 bases and 5 bases, there was a span of 10 bases. Germline V CDR1 and CDR2: LNHDA, SQIVND (reference sequence). The CDR3 has 14 amino acids. The CDR3 loop is CASSMGEGTGELFF. The DNA for the CDR3 is TGTGCCAGTAGTATGGGGGAAGGGACCGGGGAGCTGTTTTTT.

The chain links TRBV6-5 to TRBJ2-7; TRBD2 is a possible D gene (6 bases). The V gene lost 1 base and the J gene lost 7 bases, with 14 bases spanning the gap. Germline loops: CDR1 MNHEY, CDR2 SVGAGI. There are 14 residues in the CDR3. DNA of the CDR3: TGTGCCAGCAGTTACTTGGAGGGGTACAGGGAGCAGTACGTC. Amino acid sequence: CASSYLEGYREQYV.

Ten or more counts support this clone. The chain is built from TRBV19 and TRBJ2-1; D possibly corresponds to TRBD2 (5 bases). The germline V gene has CDR1 LNHDA and CDR2 SQIVND (reference sequence). The V and J ends lost 6 bases and 4 bases respectively, with 7 bases between them. CDR3 length: 12 amino acids. CDR3 protein: CASSRDYNEQFF. The CDR3 bases are TGTGCCAGTAGCCGGGATTACAATGAGCAGTTCTTC.

CDR3 sequence reads: CASSLLGPAGVITDTQYF. Written as DNA, the CDR3 is TGTGCCAGCAGTTTATTGGGGCCCGCGGGAGTTATCACAGATACGCAGTATTTT. The chain combines TRBV27 with TRBJ2-3; TRBD2 matches at 7 bases. The length of the CDR3 is 18 residues. Germline CDR1 is MNHEY and CDR2 is SMNVEV (reference sequence). Unmatched junction bases numbered 12, after V lost 1 base and J lost 2 bases.

This clone appeared a single time. The chain is built from TRBV7-9 and TRBJ2-3; D uncertain. This CDR3 has 13 residues. CDR1 is SEHNR and CDR2 is FQNEAQ in the germline V gene (reference sequence). V was pared by 1 base and J by 2 bases, with 4 bases between. CDR3 sequence: CASSLVLTDTQYF. The CDR3 coding sequence is TGTGCCAGCAGCTTAGTACTCACAGATACGCAGTATTTT.

This chain uses TRBV28 with TRBJ2-1, with D perhaps TRBD2 (6 bases). Germline V gene data show CDR1 as MDHEN and CDR2 as SYDVKM. This CDR3 region has 13 residues. V was clipped by 2 bases and J by 10 bases, with 12 bases between them. The CDR3 sequence is CASSLISLAEQFF. The CDR3 nucleotides are TGTGCCAGCAGTTTAATTTCTCTAGCGGAGCAGTTCTTC.

Regarding this clone: Mismatch with germline at one junction end may stem from a read error. Other DNA sequences in this specimen translate into the identical CDR3. The V and J genes are TRBV5-4 and TRBJ1-2; D gene unclear. There are 16 residues in the CDR3. CDR1 is SGHNT and CDR2 is YYREEE in the germline V gene (reference sequence). The CDR3 protein is CASSLGPWGGPDGYTF. Written as DNA, the CDR3 is TGTGCTAGCAGCTTGGGCCCCTGGGGAGGGCCGGATGGCTACACCTTC.

The J gene is TRBJ1-1, the V gene TRBV6-5, with D possibly being TRBD1 (5 bases). V was pared by 10 bases and J by 4 bases, with 16 bases between. Germline V gene lookup returns CDR1 MNHEY and CDR2 SVGAGI. This CDR3 spans 13 amino acids. The CDR3 nucleotides read TGTGCCACCGCCCGGACGGGGGGCACTGAAGCTTTCTTT. Amino acid sequence: CATARTGGTEAFF.

This rearrangement joins TRBV12-5 to TRBJ2-1, with 15 bases aligning to TRBD2. Germline V CDR1 and CDR2: LGHNT, FRNRAP. Trimming cost V 4 bases and J 12 bases; bases outside gene matches: 7. The CDR3 totals 15 residues. The CDR3 reads CASGSGLAGGPWQFF. CDR3 nucleotide sequence: TGTGCTAGTGGTTCCGGACTAGCGGGAGGGCCTTGGCAGTTCTTC.

This clone was counted once. This chain's CDR3 is CASSFPGSRGNTIYF. DNA of the CDR3: TGTGCCAGCAGCTTTCCGGGGTCGAGGGGAAACACCATATATTTT. The chain has TRBV7-9 and TRBJ1-3, with D uncertain. The germline gives CDR1 SEHNR, CDR2 FQNEAQ (reference sequence). Trimming stripped 3 bases from V and 4 bases from J, with 13 bases between. This CDR3 comprises 15 residues.

This rearrangement joins TRBV9 to TRBJ2-3; 7 bases match TRBD2. Losses at the gene ends were 7 bases for V and 3 bases for J; bases not matched to a gene: 14. This CDR3 spans 16 amino acids. Germline V CDR1 and CDR2: SGDLS, YYNGEE. CDR3 DNA: TGTGCCAGCCGACGGGGAGGCGGGGGTAATACAGATACGCAGTATTTT. Translating it yields CASRRGGGGNTDTQYF.

In its sample, this clone was seen once. V gene TRBV7-8 combines with J gene TRBJ1-3; no clear D. V was pared by 1 base and J by 0 bases, with 10 bases between. This CDR3 contains 16 residues. Germline V gene data show CDR1 as SGHVS and CDR2 as FQNEAQ. The DNA for the CDR3 is TGTGCCAGCAGCTTAGGGAGGTGGAGCTCTGGAAACACCATATATTTT. Protein product: CASSLGRWSSGNTIYF.

The chain recombines TRBV7-9 with TRBJ2-3; 7 bases are a match to TRBD2. This CDR3 has 15 amino acids. J lost 5 bases, V lost 0 bases, and 5 bases had no gene match. Germline CDR1 is SEHNR and CDR2 is FQNEAQ (reference sequence). As DNA, the CDR3 is TGTGCCAGCAGCTTAGCGGGAGGGCCTGTAGATACGCAGTATTTT. Its translation is CASSLAGGPVDTQYF.

This chain links TRBV11-3 with TRBJ2-4; D tentatively reads TRBD1 or TRBD2 (5 bases each). The CDR3 contains 13 residues. V lost 4 bases, J lost 11 bases, and 15 bases lay in between. Germline values: CDR1 SGHNT, CDR2 YENEEA. CDR3 region: CASSSGTSGVQYF. CDR3 DNA sequence: TGTGCCAGCAGCTCCGGGACGAGTGGGGTTCAGTACTTC. The full variable domain, its missing parts supplied by reference TRBV11-3 and TRBJ2-4, is EAGVVQSPRYKIIEKKQPVAFWCNPISGHNTLYWYLQNLGQGPELLIRYENEEAVDDSQLPKDRFSAERLKGVDSTLKIQPAELGDSAVYLCASSSGTSGVQYFGAGTRLSVL.

As DNA, the CDR3 is TGTGCCAGCAGCTTAGAGAACACTGAAGCTTTCTTT. Residues: CASSLENTEAFF. This sequence joins TRBV7-2 and TRBJ1-1; D is undetermined. This CDR3 contains 12 residues. The V gene lost 1 base and the J gene lost 1 base, with 1 base spanning the gap. Per germline, CDR1 SGHTA and CDR2 FQGNSA.

The table lists this clone with a few counts. J is TRBJ1-5 and V is TRBV28; TRBD1 agrees at 7 bases. This CDR3 spans 14 amino acids. V lost 7 bases and J lost 6; bases outside the gene matches: 9. The germline V gene encodes CDR1 MDHEN and CDR2 SYDVKM. This chain's CDR3 is CASKRQGPTQPQHF. The CDR3 nucleotides read TGTGCCAGCAAGCGACAGGGCCCGACTCAGCCCCAGCATTTT.

The chain is built from TRBV5-1 and TRBJ1-3; D call uncertain. The germline V gene has CDR1 SGHRS and CDR2 YFSETQ. Trimming took 0 bases from V and 0 from J, leaving 7 bases between them. The CDR3 contains 15 residues. The CDR3 nucleotides are TGCGCCAGCAGCTTGGGGCGGATCTCTGGAAACACCATATATTTT. Encoded protein: CASSLGRISGNTIYF.

The chain couples TRBV28 to TRBJ1-2; tentative D call: TRBD1 (5 bases). Trimming pared 5 bases from V and 7 bases from J, leaving 14 bases between. This CDR3 comprises 13 residues. Germline lookup yields CDR1 MDHEN and CDR2 SYDVKM. CDR3 sequence (DNA): TGTGCCAGCAGTCCCCGGGGGGATATTGGCTACACCTTC. Translated, it gives CASSPRGDIGYTF.

This chain uses TRBV4-3 with TRBJ2-7; TRBD1 is a possible D gene (6 bases). CDR3 length: 14 residues. Germline assignment: CDR1 LGHNA and CDR2 YSLEER. V was trimmed by 0 bases and J by 3 bases, leaving 9 bases between them. The CDR3 loop is CASSQDQGYYEQYF. The DNA of the CDR3 is TGCGCCAGCAGCCAAGATCAGGGGTACTACGAGCAGTACTTC.

In nucleotides, the CDR3 is TGTGCCAGCAGCCTTACTAGCGGGGGGCCTAGCACAGATACGCAGTATTTT. Translating it yields CASSLTSGGPSTDTQYF. The genes are TRBV28 and TRBJ2-3; 12 bases fit TRBD2. Germline loops: CDR1 MDHEN, CDR2 SYDVKM. The length of the CDR3 is 17 residues. Trimming at V came to 6 bases and at J to 0 bases, leaving 7 bases not matched to a gene.

This chain links TRBV5-4 with TRBJ2-7; 7 positions agree with TRBD2. From germline, CDR1 is SGHNT and CDR2 YYREEE (reference sequence). V was pared by 4 bases and J by 6 bases, with 4 bases of the junction left unmatched. The CDR3 loop spans 12 amino acids. In DNA form, the CDR3 reads TGTGCCAGCAGCCCGGGAGGAGTCGAGCAGTACTTC. Translating it yields CASSPGGVEQYF.

The chain combines TRBV28 with TRBJ1-5, with 8 bases lining up with TRBD1. V shed 7 bases and J 5 bases; nucleotides not matched to a gene: 4. Germline lookup yields CDR1 MDHEN and CDR2 SYDVKM. The CDR3 is 13 residues long. The CDR3 nucleotides read TGTGCCAGCAACCAGGGGGCGCATCAGCCCCAGCATTTT. Its protein product is CASNQGAHQPQHF.

This clone appeared once. The J gene is TRBJ1-6, the V gene TRBV6-5, with D possibly TRBD1 on 5 matching bases. The CDR3 loop spans 14 amino acids. Trimming left V 0 bases short and J 8 bases short, with 8 bases between. Germline CDR1 reads MNHEY; CDR2 reads SVGAGI. In DNA, the CDR3 is TGTGCCAGCAGTTACTCGAGAGGGGATTCACCCCTCCACTTT. Its protein is CASSYSRGDSPLHF.

The gene calls are TRBV6-6 and TRBJ2-1, with a possible D match to TRBD2 (6 bases). Looked up from germline, CDR1 is MNHNY and CDR2 is SVGAGI (reference sequence). CDR3 size: 14 residues. The ends were cut back, 1 base at V and 8 bases at J, with 12 bases in the middle. The CDR3 sequence: CASSYYSGEDEQFF. Here the CDR3 DNA reads TGTGCCAGCAGTTACTATTCGGGAGAGGATGAGCAGTTCTTC.

The chain joins TRBV4-2 to TRBJ1-4; tentative D call: TRBD1 (5 bases). V was clipped by 0 bases and J by 4 bases, with 15 bases between them. Germline V gene lookup returns CDR1 LGHNA and CDR2 YNFKEQ. The CDR3 runs 17 residues. The CDR3 loop reads CASSQDLGGTSNEKLFF. CDR3 coding DNA: TGTGCCAGCAGCCAAGATCTAGGTGGGACCAGTAATGAAAAACTGTTTTTT.